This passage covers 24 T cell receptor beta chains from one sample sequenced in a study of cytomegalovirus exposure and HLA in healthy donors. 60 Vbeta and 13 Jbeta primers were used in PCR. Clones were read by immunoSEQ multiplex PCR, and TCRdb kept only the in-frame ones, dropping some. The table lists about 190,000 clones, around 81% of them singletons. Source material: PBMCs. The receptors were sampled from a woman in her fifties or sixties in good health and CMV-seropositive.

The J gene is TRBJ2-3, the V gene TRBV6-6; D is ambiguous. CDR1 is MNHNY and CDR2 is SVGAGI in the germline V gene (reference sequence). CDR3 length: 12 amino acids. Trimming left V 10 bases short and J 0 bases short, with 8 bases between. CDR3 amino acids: CAISVSTDTQYF. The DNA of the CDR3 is TGTGCCATCTCGGTTAGCACAGATACGCAGTATTTT.

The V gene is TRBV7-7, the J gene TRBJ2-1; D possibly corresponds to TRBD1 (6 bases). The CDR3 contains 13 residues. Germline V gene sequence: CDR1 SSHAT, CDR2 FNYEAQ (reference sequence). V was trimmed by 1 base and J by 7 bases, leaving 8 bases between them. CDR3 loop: CASSLDGTNEQFF. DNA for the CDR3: TGTGCCAGCAGCTTAGATGGGACAAATGAGCAGTTCTTC.

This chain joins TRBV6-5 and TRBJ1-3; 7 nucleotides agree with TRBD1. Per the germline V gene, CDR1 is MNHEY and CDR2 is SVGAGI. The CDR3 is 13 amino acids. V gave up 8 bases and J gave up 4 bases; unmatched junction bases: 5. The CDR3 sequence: CASGRQGGNTIYF. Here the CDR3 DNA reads TGTGCCAGCGGAAGACAGGGCGGAAACACCATATATTTT.

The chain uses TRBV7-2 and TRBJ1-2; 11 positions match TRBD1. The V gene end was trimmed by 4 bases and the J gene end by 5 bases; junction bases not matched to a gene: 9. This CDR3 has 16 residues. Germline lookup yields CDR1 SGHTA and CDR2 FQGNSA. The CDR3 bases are TGTGCCAGCAGCTCACGGACAGGGGGCGCGGGGTATGGCTACACCTTC. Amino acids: CASSSRTGGAGYGYTF.

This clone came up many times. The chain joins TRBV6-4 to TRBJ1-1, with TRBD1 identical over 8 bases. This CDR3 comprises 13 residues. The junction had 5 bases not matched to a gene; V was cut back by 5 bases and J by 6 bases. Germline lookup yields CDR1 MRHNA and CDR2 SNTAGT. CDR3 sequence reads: CASSYQGAAEAFF. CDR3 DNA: TGTGCCAGCAGTTACCAGGGGGCGGCTGAAGCTTTCTTT.

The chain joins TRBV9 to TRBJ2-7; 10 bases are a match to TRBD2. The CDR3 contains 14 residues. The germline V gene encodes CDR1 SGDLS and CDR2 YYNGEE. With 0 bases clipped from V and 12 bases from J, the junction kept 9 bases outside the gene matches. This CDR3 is CASSVESSGGPAYF. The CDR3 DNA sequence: TGTGCCAGCAGCGTAGAGTCTAGCGGGGGCCCAGCGTACTTC.

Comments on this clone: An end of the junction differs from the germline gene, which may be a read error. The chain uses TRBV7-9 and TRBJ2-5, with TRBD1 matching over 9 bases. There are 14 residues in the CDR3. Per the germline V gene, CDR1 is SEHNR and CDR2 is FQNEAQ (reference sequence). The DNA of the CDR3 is TGTTCCAGCAGCTTATCGGACAGGGGAGAGACCCAGTACTTC. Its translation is CSSSLSDRGETQYF.

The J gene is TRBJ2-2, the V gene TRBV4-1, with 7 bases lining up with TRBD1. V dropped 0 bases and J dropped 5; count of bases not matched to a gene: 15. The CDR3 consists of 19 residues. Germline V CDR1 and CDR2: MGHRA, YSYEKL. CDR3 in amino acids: CASSQDRFWARGLTGELFF. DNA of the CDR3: TGCGCCAGCAGCCAAGATCGATTTTGGGCGAGGGGGCTGACCGGGGAGCTGTTTTTT.

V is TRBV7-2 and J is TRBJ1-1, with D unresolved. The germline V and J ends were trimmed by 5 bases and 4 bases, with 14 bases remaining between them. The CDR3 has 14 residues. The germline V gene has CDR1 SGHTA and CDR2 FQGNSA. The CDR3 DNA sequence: TGTGCCAGCAGCCCCCGAGGGTTCAGCACTGAAGCTTTCTTT. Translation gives CASSPRGFSTEAFF.

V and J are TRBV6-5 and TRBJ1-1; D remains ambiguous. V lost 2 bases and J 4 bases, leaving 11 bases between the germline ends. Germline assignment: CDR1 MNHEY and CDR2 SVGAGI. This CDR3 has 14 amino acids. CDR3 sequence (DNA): TGTGCCAGCAGTTACACCCAAGGGAGCACTGAAGCTTTCTTT. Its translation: CASSYTQGSTEAFF.

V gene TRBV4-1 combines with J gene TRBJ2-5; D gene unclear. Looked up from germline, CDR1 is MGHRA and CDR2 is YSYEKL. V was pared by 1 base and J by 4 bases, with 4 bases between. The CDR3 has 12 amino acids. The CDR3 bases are TGCGCCAGCAGCCAAGCCGGAGAGACCCAGTACTTC. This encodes CASSQAGETQYF.

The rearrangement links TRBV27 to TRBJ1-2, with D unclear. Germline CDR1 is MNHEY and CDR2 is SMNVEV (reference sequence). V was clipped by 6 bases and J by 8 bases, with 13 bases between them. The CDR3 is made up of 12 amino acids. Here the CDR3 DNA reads TGTGCCAGCAGCCCCCCAGCGGGGGGCTACACCTTC. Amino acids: CASSPPAGGYTF.

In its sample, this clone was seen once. CDR3 bases: TGTGCCAGCAGCGTTGAACAGGGGTGGGGCAATGAGCAGTTCTTC. Translated, it gives CASSVEQGWGNEQFF. The rearrangement joins TRBV9 to TRBJ2-1; 7 bases line up with TRBD1. In germline, CDR1 is SGDLS, CDR2 YYNGEE. J was trimmed by 6 bases and V by 2 bases; bases with no gene match: 8. The CDR3 spans 15 residues.

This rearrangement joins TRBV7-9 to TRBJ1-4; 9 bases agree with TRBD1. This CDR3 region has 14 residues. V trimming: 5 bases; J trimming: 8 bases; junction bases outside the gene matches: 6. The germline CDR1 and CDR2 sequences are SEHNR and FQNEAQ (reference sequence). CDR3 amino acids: CASSRGQGTEKLFF. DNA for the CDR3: TGTGCCAGCAGCCGGGGACAGGGCACCGAAAAACTGTTTTTT. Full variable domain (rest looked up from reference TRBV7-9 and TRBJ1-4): DTGVSQNPRHKITKRGQNVTFRCDPISEHNRLYWYRQTLGQGPEFLTYFQNEAQLEKSRLLSDRFSAERPKGSFSTLEIQRTEQGDSAMYLCASSRGQGTEKLFFGSGTQLSVL.

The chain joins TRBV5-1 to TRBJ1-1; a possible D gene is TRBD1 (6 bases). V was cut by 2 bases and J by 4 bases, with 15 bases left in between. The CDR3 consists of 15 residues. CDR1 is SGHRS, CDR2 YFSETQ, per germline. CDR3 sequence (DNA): TGCGCCAGCAGCTTTCACAGGGTCGATAGCACTGAAGCTTTCTTT. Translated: CASSFHRVDSTEAFF.

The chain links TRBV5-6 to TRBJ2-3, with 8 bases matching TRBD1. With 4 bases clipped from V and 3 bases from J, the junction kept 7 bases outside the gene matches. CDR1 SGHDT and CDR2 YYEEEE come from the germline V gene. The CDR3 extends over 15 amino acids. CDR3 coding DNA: TGTGCCAGCAGCCTAGGACAGGGATTAACAGATACGCAGTATTTT. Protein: CASSLGQGLTDTQYF.

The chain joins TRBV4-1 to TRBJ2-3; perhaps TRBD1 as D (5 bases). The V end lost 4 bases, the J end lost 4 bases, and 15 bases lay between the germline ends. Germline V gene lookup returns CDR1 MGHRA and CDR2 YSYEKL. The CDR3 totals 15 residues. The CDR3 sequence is CASSLDSREADTQYF. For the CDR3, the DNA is TGCGCCAGCAGCCTTGACAGCAGAGAGGCAGATACGCAGTATTTT.

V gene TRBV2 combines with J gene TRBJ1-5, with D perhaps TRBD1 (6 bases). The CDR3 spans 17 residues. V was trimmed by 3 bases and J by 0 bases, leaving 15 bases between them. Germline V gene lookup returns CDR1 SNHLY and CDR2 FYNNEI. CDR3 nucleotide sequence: TGTGCCAGCAGTGAGCAGGGAGGGGGGTATAGCAATCAGCCCCAGCATTTT. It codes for CASSEQGGGYSNQPQHF.

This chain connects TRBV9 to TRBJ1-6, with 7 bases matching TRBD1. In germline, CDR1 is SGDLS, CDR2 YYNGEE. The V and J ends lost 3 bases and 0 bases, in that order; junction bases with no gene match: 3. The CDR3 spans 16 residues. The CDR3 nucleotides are TGTGCCAGCAGCGAGAGGACAGGCTCCTATAATTCACCCCTCCACTTT. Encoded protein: CASSERTGSYNSPLHF.

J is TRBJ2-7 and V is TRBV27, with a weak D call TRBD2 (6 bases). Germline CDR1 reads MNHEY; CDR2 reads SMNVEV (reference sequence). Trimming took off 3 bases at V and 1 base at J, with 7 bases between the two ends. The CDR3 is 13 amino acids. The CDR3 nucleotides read TGTGCCAGCAGTTTGCGGGGATCCTACGAGCAGTACTTC. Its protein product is CASSLRGSYEQYF.

The CDR3 coding sequence is TGTGCCTGGAGTGTCACAGGGGGCGACGAGCAGTACTTC. Amino acid sequence: CAWSVTGGDEQYF. The chain has TRBV30 and TRBJ2-7, with 9 bases that match TRBD1. The J segment lost 5 bases and the V segment lost 0 bases, leaving 2 bases of the junction unmatched. The CDR3 is 13 amino acids. Germline lookup yields CDR1 GTSNPN and CDR2 SVGIG (reference sequence).

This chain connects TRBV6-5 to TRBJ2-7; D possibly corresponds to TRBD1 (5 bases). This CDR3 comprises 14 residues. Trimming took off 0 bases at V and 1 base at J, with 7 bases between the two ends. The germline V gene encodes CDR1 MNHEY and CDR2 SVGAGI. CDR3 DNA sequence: TGTGCCAGCAGTTACTCGACAGATTCCTACGAGCAGTACTTC. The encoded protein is CASSYSTDSYEQYF.

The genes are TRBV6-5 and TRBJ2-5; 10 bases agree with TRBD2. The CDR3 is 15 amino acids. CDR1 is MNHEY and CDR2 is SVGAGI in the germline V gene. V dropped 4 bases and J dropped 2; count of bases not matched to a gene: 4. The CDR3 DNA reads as TGTGCCAGCAGTTTTCGGACTAGCGGACAAGAGACCCAGTACTTC. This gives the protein CASSFRTSGQETQYF.

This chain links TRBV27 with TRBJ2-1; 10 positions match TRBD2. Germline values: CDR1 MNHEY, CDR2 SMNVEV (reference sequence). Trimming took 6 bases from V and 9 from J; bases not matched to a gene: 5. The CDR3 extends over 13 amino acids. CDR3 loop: CASRASGGFEQFF. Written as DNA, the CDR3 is TGTGCCAGCAGGGCTAGCGGGGGATTTGAGCAGTTCTTC.